Below are 20 T cell receptor beta chains sequenced from a single sample in a study of early T cells in non-severe SARS-CoV-2 infection. Via MiXCR, TCRdb re-called the 5' RACE reads, giving one row per CDR3 protein. The table records 55,000 to 70,000 distinct CDR3 sequences, over 9.5% of them present only once. The sequencing sample was made of whole blood. The receptors were gathered from an adult who was a healthcare worker with PCR-confirmed SARS-CoV-2 infection or an uninfected control (not recorded which).

This clonotype was seen only a few times. The CDR3 DNA is TGCAGTGCGGGTAGCGGGAGAACGGGTGAGCAGTTCTTC. Amino acid sequence: CSAGSGRTGEQFF. The gene calls are TRBV20-1 and TRBJ2-1; 9 nucleotides agree with TRBD2. This CDR3 has 13 residues. J gave up 9 bases and V 6 bases, and 9 bases lay outside the gene matches. Germline lookup yields CDR1 DFQATT and CDR2 SNEGSKA (reference sequence).

This clonotype was found many times. V and J are TRBV29-1 and TRBJ2-2, with 7 bases aligning to TRBD2. This CDR3 comprises 13 residues. CDR1 and CDR2 (germline): SQVTM, ANQGSEA. J gave up 2 bases and V 7 bases, and 4 bases lay outside the gene matches. This CDR3 reads CSAGLQNTGELFF. CDR3 bases: TGCAGCGCGGGACTACAAAACACCGGGGAGCTGTTTTTT.

This clonotype was observed at least ten times. The rearrangement joins TRBV7-9 to TRBJ2-7; D gene ambiguous. The length of the CDR3 is 14 residues. The germline V and J ends were trimmed by 1 base and 11 bases, with 18 bases remaining between them. Germline V lookup: CDR1 SEHNR, CDR2 FQNEAQ (reference sequence). CDR3 sequence: CASSLGADSTIKYF. CDR3 in DNA: TGTGCCAGCAGCTTAGGGGCAGATTCTACGATAAAGTACTTC.

This clonotype has a count of ten or more. The J gene is TRBJ2-7, the V gene TRBV19; a weak D match, TRBD1 (5 bases). CDR1 and CDR2 (germline): LNHDA, SQIVND (reference sequence). The V end was cut by 4 bases, the J end by 4 bases, with 23 bases between. This CDR3 is built from 17 residues. The CDR3 reads CASSSSLGQAGVYEQYF. The CDR3 DNA sequence: TGTGCCAGTAGTAGCTCTTTGGGGCAGGCCGGCGTATACGAGCAGTACTTC.

The chain employs TRBV7-9 and TRBJ1-1; TRBD1 matches 7 bases. CDR1 is SEHNR and CDR2 is FQNEAQ in the germline V gene (reference sequence). The V and J ends lost 4 bases and 6 bases, in that order; junction bases with no gene match: 11. The CDR3 loop spans 15 amino acids. CDR3 sequence reads: CASSWGLDRRAEAFF. The CDR3 DNA is TGTGCCAGCAGCTGGGGCCTGGACAGGAGGGCTGAAGCTTTCTTT. Based on the CDR3 plus reference TRBV7-9 and TRBJ1-1, the full variable domain is DTGVSQNPRHKITKRGQNVTFRCDPISEHNRLYWYRQTLGQGPEFLTYFQNEAQLEKSRLLSDRFSAERPKGSFSTLEIQRTEQGDSAMYLCASSWGLDRRAEAFFGQGTRLTVV.

The chain is built from TRBV19 and TRBJ2-1, with 12 bases fitting TRBD1. In germline, CDR1 is LNHDA, CDR2 SQIVND (reference sequence). The CDR3 spans 19 residues. The V and J ends lost 6 bases and 0 bases, in that order; junction bases with no gene match: 12. CDR3 nucleotide sequence: TGTGCCAGTAGGGTACGGGGACAGGGGGCTATTAGCTCCTACAATGAGCAGTTCTTC. Translating gives CASRVRGQGAISSYNEQFF.

This clonotype was counted many times. The chain recombines TRBV7-9 with TRBJ2-7; weak D call: TRBD1 (7 bases). The CDR3 spans 14 residues. The germline V gene has CDR1 SEHNR and CDR2 FQNEAQ (reference sequence). Trimming stripped 5 bases from V and 2 bases from J, with 13 bases between. The CDR3 loop is CASSRGDRAYEQYF. The CDR3 bases are TGTGCCAGCAGCAGGGGGGACAGAGCCTACGAGCAGTACTTC.

This clonotype appeared a few times. CDR3 amino acids: CASMGLAARRGEQYF. Written as DNA, the CDR3 is TGTGCCAGCATGGGGCTAGCGGCACGAAGGGGCGAGCAGTACTTC. The chain is built from TRBV3-1 and TRBJ2-7; TRBD2 matches 7 bases. The CDR3 totals 15 residues. With V trimmed by 7 bases and J by 6 bases, 15 bases remained unmatched. Germline V CDR1 and CDR2: LGHDT, YNNKEL (reference sequence).

The gene calls are TRBV19 and TRBJ2-1; maybe TRBD1 (5 bases). V was trimmed by 3 bases and J by 7 bases, leaving 22 bases between them. The germline V gene has CDR1 LNHDA and CDR2 SQIVND (reference sequence). This CDR3 has 17 residues. The CDR3 nucleotides are TGTGCCAGTAGTATCCTAGAGACGGGTAGGACACAAAATGAGCAGTTCTTC. This sequence encodes CASSILETGRTQNEQFF.

This clonotype has more than one count but fewer than ten. The genes are TRBV7-2 and TRBJ2-7, with 10 bases aligning to TRBD1. The CDR3 consists of 15 residues. Germline V gene sequence: CDR1 SGHTA, CDR2 FQGNSA. V dropped 5 bases and J dropped 3; count of bases not matched to a gene: 7. The CDR3: CASSAAGTGVYEQYF. The CDR3 DNA reads as TGTGCCAGCAGCGCGGCAGGGACAGGGGTCTACGAGCAGTACTTC.

Many counts were recorded for this clonotype. CDR3 DNA sequence: TGTGCCAGTAGTATAGGTCAGGGCGGGACCGGGGAGCTGTTTTTT. Its translation: CASSIGQGGTGELFF. The chain employs TRBV19 and TRBJ2-2; D might be TRBD1 or TRBD2, each matching 5 bases. The CDR3 has 15 amino acids. CDR1 and CDR2 from the germline V gene are LNHDA and SQIVND (reference sequence). V shed 1 base and J shed 5 bases, with 11 bases lying between them.

V usage is TRBV12-3 or TRBV12-4 and J usage is TRBJ2-1; TRBD2 aligns across 9 bases. Germline trimming cut 5 bases from V and 6 bases from J; bases unmatched to any gene: 8. The CDR3 sequence is 15 residues long. CDR3 sequence: CASSGLAGERNEQFF. CDR3 bases: TGTGCCAGCAGTGGTTTAGCGGGAGAGCGCAATGAGCAGTTCTTC.

This clonotype was counted many times. V and J are TRBV5-1 and TRBJ2-5; D is unclear. The CDR3 covers 16 residues. With 5 bases removed from V and 5 bases from J, the gap between germline ends came to 22 bases. CDR1 is SGHRS, CDR2 YFSETQ, per germline. CDR3: CASSRLAGVPVETQYF. CDR3 in DNA: TGCGCCAGCAGTCGCCTCGCTGGGGTCCCTGTGGAGACCCAGTACTTC.

The chain links TRBV27 to TRBJ1-2, with no clear D. Per the germline V gene, CDR1 is MNHEY and CDR2 is SMNVEV (reference sequence). The germline V and J ends were trimmed by 0 bases and 6 bases, with 8 bases remaining between them. There are 13 residues in the CDR3. The CDR3 is CASSLSKGDGYTF. The CDR3 DNA follows: TGTGCCAGCAGTTTATCGAAGGGTGATGGCTACACCTTC.

This rearrangement joins TRBV19 to TRBJ2-1; TRBD2 matches 7 bases. This CDR3 is built from 15 residues. V lost 0 bases, J lost 6 bases, and 5 bases stayed unmatched. The germline CDR1 and CDR2 sequences are LNHDA and SQIVND (reference sequence). CDR3 coding DNA: TGTGCCAGTAGTATAGAGGGACTACCCCCCAATGAGCAGTTCTTC. This encodes CASSIEGLPPNEQFF.

This chain links TRBV30 with TRBJ1-3; TRBD1 might be the D (6 bases). Germline V gives CDR1 GTSNPN, CDR2 SVGIG (reference sequence). V lost 4 bases and J lost 1, with 14 bases in between. CDR3 length equals 15 residues. The CDR3 coding sequence is TGTGCCTGGAATAGGGGGACGAATTCTGGAAACACCATATATTTT. Its protein product is CAWNRGTNSGNTIYF.

This clonotype was seen a handful of times. The chain is built from TRBV29-1 and TRBJ1-2; D is unclear. Per the germline V gene, CDR1 is SQVTM and CDR2 is ANQGSEA. The CDR3 extends over 12 amino acids. The V end lost 3 bases, the J end lost 4 bases, and 9 bases lay between the germline ends. CDR3 loop: CSVDATSYGYTF. CDR3 DNA: TGCAGCGTTGACGCAACGTCCTATGGCTACACCTTC.

The chain couples TRBV20-1 to TRBJ2-1; 14 bases match TRBD2. After removal of 5 bases from V and 7 bases from J, the junction contained 7 bases not matched to a gene. The CDR3 is 15 amino acids. Germline V gene lookup returns CDR1 DFQATT and CDR2 SNEGSKA (reference sequence). The CDR3 loop is CSALSGTSGRNEQFF. In DNA, the CDR3 is TGCAGTGCTCTTTCCGGGACTAGCGGGAGAAATGAGCAGTTCTTC.

The J gene is TRBJ1-1, the V gene TRBV10-3; D is unclear. This CDR3 contains 15 residues. Looked up from germline, CDR1 is ENHRY and CDR2 is SYGVKD. V lost 2 bases and J 5 bases, leaving 15 bases between the germline ends. The CDR3 loop is CAISENAGRKTEAFF. CDR3 coding DNA: TGTGCCATCAGTGAGAATGCTGGACGCAAGACTGAAGCTTTCTTT.

Many counts were recorded for this clonotype. V usage is TRBV7-3 and J usage is TRBJ2-1, with D perhaps being TRBD1 or TRBD2 (5 bases each). Germline V gene data show CDR1 as SGHTA and CDR2 as FQGTGA. The CDR3 length is 15 residues. V was cut by 7 bases and J by 0 bases, with 13 bases left in between. The CDR3 region has the DNA TGTGCCAGCATCATCAGGGACCACTCCTACAATGAGCAGTTCTTC. This gives the protein CASIIRDHSYNEQFF.